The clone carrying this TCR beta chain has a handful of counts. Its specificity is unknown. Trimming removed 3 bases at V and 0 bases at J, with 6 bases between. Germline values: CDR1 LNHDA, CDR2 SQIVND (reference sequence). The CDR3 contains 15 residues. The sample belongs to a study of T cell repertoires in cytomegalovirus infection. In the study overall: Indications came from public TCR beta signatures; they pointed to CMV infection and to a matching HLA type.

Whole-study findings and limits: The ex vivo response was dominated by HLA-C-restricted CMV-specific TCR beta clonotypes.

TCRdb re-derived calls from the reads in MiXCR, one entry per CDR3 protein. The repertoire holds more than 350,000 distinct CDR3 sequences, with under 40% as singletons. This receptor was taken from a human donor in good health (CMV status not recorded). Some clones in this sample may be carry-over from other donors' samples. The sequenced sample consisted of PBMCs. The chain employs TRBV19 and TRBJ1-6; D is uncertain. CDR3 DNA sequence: TGTGCCAGTAGTATGCTCAGCTCCTATAATTCACCCCTCCACTTT. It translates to CASSMLSSYNSPLHF. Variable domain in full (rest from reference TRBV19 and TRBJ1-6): DGGITQSPKYLFRKEGQNVTLSCEQNLNHDAMYWYRQDPGQGLRLIYYSQIVNDFQKGDIAEGYSVSREKKESFPLTVTSAQKNPTAFYLCASSMLSSYNSPLHFGNGTRLTVT.